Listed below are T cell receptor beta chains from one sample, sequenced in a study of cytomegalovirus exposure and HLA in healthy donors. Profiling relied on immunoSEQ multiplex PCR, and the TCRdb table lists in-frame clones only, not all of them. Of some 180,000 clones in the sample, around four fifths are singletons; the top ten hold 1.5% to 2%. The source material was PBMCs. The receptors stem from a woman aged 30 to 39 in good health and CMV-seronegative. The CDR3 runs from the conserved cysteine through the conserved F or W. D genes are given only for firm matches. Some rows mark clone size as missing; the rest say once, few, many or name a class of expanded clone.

CDR3: CAISGRDTPSGEAFF
DNA: TGTGCCATCAGTGGACGGGACACTCCGAGCGGTGAAGCTTTCTTT
J: TRBJ1-1
V: TRBV10-3
size: once
D: NA

CDR3: CASSLGRQAYNTEAFF
DNA: TGTGCCAGCAGCTTGGGTAGACAGGCTTACAACACTGAAGCTTTCTTT
J: TRBJ1-1
V: TRBV11-2
size: NA
D: NA

CDR3: CASSPLGAEEQYF
DNA: TGTGCCAGCTCACCATTGGGGGCGGAAGAGCAGTACTTC
J: TRBJ2-7
V: TRBV18
size: NA
D: NA

CDR3: CASSQTGISGNTIYF
DNA: TGTGCCAGCAGCCAGACAGGGATCTCTGGAAACACCATATATTTT
J: TRBJ1-3
V: TRBV9
size: NA
D: TRBD1

CDR3: CASSVASPHNEQFF
DNA: TGTGCCAGCAGCGTGGCTAGCCCACACAATGAGCAGTTCTTC
J: TRBJ2-1
V: TRBV9
size: NA
D: NA

CDR3: CASSPGQISGANVLTF
DNA: TGTGCCAGCAGTCCAGGACAGATCTCTGGGGCCAACGTCCTGACTTTC
J: TRBJ2-6
V: TRBV27
size: NA
D: NA

CDR3: CASSPGTSVDTQYF
DNA: TGCGCCAGCAGCCCCGGGACTAGCGTGGATACGCAGTATTTT
J: TRBJ2-3
V: TRBV4-1
size: NA
D: TRBD2

CDR3: CAISERTGKTYNEQFF
DNA: TGTGCCATCAGTGAGAGGACAGGGAAGACCTACAATGAGCAGTTCTTC
J: TRBJ2-1
V: TRBV10-3
size: NA
D: TRBD1

CDR3: CATSRRTGGWLNTEAFF
DNA: TGTGCCACCAGCAGAAGGACAGGGGGCTGGCTGAACACTGAAGCTTTCTTT
J: TRBJ1-1
V: TRBV15
size: NA
D: TRBD1

CDR3: CASSLATSGGAIYEQYF
DNA: TGTGCCAGCAGCTTGGCGACTAGCGGGGGGGCAATCTACGAGCAGTACTTC
J: TRBJ2-7
V: TRBV5-8
size: NA
D: TRBD2

CDR3: CASSPPNRDRALTF
DNA: TGTGCCAGCTCACCACCCAACCGGGACAGGGCTCTCACCTTC
J: TRBJ1-2
V: TRBV18
size: NA
D: TRBD1

CDR3: CASSPREGGYTEAFF
DNA: TGTGCCAGCTCACCCCGGGAGGGGGGCTACACTGAAGCTTTCTTT
J: TRBJ1-1
V: TRBV18
size: once
D: NA

CDR3: CASSPRVNGGGTQYF
DNA: TGTGCCAGCAGCCCTCGGGTTAACGGGGGGGGTACGCAGTATTTT
J: TRBJ2-3
V: TRBV7-6
size: NA
D: TRBD2

CDR3: CAWSAPGLAGGTDTQYF
DNA: TGTGCCTGGAGCGCCCCGGGACTAGCGGGGGGCACAGATACGCAGTATTTT
J: TRBJ2-3
V: TRBV30
size: NA
D: TRBD2

CDR3: CASSPSVNTEAFF
DNA: TGTGCCAGCTCACCATCAGTGAACACTGAAGCTTTCTTT
J: TRBJ1-1
V: TRBV18
size: NA
D: NA

CDR3: CASFGTVYGYTF
DNA: TGTGCCAGCTTTGGGACAGTCTATGGCTACACCTTC
J: TRBJ1-2
V: TRBV6-5
size: NA
D: TRBD1

CDR3: CASSPSGGPYNEQFF
DNA: TGCGCCAGCAGCCCTAGCGGGGGACCCTACAATGAGCAGTTCTTC
J: TRBJ2-1
V: TRBV5-1
size: NA
D: TRBD2

CDR3: CASSQVSLAGYDPSDTQYF
DNA: TGTGCCAGCAGCCAAGTATCGCTAGCGGGTTATGACCCCTCAGATACGCAGTATTTT
J: TRBJ2-3
V: TRBV4-2
size: once
D: TRBD2

CDR3: CASTLTGGFTIF
DNA: TGTGCCAGTACCTTGACAGGGGGATTCACGATCTTT
J: TRBJ1-1
V: TRBV19
size: NA
D: TRBD1

CDR3: CASSHLTGTIHYEQYF
DNA: TGCGCCAGCAGCCACCTAACCGGGACAATTCACTACGAGCAGTACTTC
J: TRBJ2-7
V: TRBV4-3
size: NA
D: NA

CDR3: CASSLSTGQETQYF
DNA: TGTGCCAGCAGCTTATCGACAGGCCAAGAGACCCAGTACTTC
J: TRBJ2-5
V: TRBV7-2
size: once
D: NA

CDR3: CASSTAPGTGIGYTF
DNA: TGCGCCAGCAGCACCGCCCCCGGGACAGGGATTGGCTACACCTTC
J: TRBJ1-2
V: TRBV5-1
size: NA
D: TRBD1

CDR3: CASSLQGALDYEQYF
DNA: TGTGCCAGCAGTTTACAGGGGGCGCTTGATTACGAGCAGTACTTC
J: TRBJ2-7
V: TRBV7-2
size: NA
D: TRBD1

CDR3: CASSQDGRRIAGGTSPETQYF
DNA: TGCGCCAGCAGCCAAGATGGGCGTCGGATAGCGGGGGGCACGAGCCCAGAGACCCAGTACTTC
J: TRBJ2-5
V: TRBV4-3
size: NA
D: TRBD2

CDR3: CASSKGIPGTVLLPLHF
DNA: TGTGCCAGCAGCAAAGGGATCCCCGGGACTGTTCTTTTGCCCCTCCACTTT
J: TRBJ1-6
V: TRBV21-1
size: NA
D: NA

CDR3: CASSSTEHGYTF
DNA: TGTGCCAGCAGTTCTACAGAGCATGGCTACACCTTC
J: TRBJ1-2
V: TRBV6-5
size: NA
D: NA

CDR3: CASSPMRANTEAFF
DNA: TGCGCCAGCAGCCCCATGAGAGCGAACACTGAAGCTTTCTTT
J: TRBJ1-1
V: TRBV5-1
size: NA
D: NA

CDR3: CASSQVWTGLSNQPQHF
DNA: TGCGCCAGCAGCCAAGTTTGGACAGGGTTGAGCAATCAGCCCCAGCATTTT
J: TRBJ1-5
V: TRBV4-1
size: NA
D: TRBD1

CDR3: CASSIIDRADTEAFF
DNA: TGTGCCAGCAGTATCATAGACAGGGCGGACACTGAAGCTTTCTTT
J: TRBJ1-1
V: TRBV2
size: NA
D: TRBD1

CDR3: CASSEGTGGNSNQPQHF
DNA: TGTGCCAGCAGTGAAGGGACAGGGGGCAACAGCAATCAGCCCCAGCATTTT
J: TRBJ1-5
V: TRBV2
size: NA
D: TRBD1

CDR3: CASSASGGPYNEQFF
DNA: TGTGCCAGCAGCGCTAGCGGGGGGCCCTACAATGAGCAGTTCTTC
J: TRBJ2-1
V: TRBV9
size: NA
D: TRBD2

CDR3: CASSKDPGSPDTQYF
DNA: TGTGCCAGCAGTAAGGACCCGGGGAGCCCAGATACGCAGTATTTT
J: TRBJ2-3
V: TRBV5-5
size: NA
D: NA

CDR3: CASSERTGVDSPLHF
DNA: TGTGCCAGCAGTGAGCGGACAGGGGTCGATTCACCCCTCCACTTT
J: TRBJ1-6
V: TRBV2
size: NA
D: TRBD1

CDR3: CASSSATGAEAFF
DNA: TGTGCCAGCAGCTCCGCAACAGGGGCTGAAGCTTTCTTT
J: TRBJ1-1
V: TRBV7-2
size: NA
D: TRBD1

CDR3: CAIRLAGGRSTDTQYF
DNA: TGTGCCATCAGACTAGCGGGGGGGCGAAGCACAGATACGCAGTATTTT
J: TRBJ2-3
V: TRBV10-3
size: NA
D: TRBD2

CDR3: CSAGQENSPLHF
DNA: TGCAGCGCGGGACAGGAGAATTCACCCCTCCACTTT
J: TRBJ1-6
V: TRBV29-1
size: NA
D: TRBD1

CDR3: CAWRGGPNTEAFF
DNA: TGTGCCTGGAGAGGCGGGCCGAACACTGAAGCTTTCTTT
J: TRBJ1-1
V: TRBV30
size: few
D: NA